This T cell receptor beta chain is drawn from a study of beta chain features in type 1 diabetes. General study results and limits: Resolution of whether HLA type affects TCRB rearrangement was not achieved here. Healthy donors had naive, central memory and Treg TCRB repertoires that appeared less similar than those seen among patients.

Points on this clone: The antigen is undetermined.

The V gene's germline CDR1 is SGHTA and CDR2 FQGTGA. V trimming: 5 bases; J trimming: 3 bases; junction bases outside the gene matches: 8. This CDR3 contains 15 residues. Expressed TCRB transcripts got sequenced, as all isolated RNA was reverse transcribed. Profiled with immunoSEQ multiplex PCR; TCRdb holds only in-frame clones, not every one. Of 600,000 to 650,000 clones listed, around 15% are singletons. This sequence was found in a man between 18 and 29 years old in good health. Sequencing was done on a sample of naive CD4+ T cells from blood. The genes are TRBV7-3 and TRBJ2-7; 9 nucleotides agree with TRBD1. CDR3 sequence reads: CASSHGQGLVYEQYF. The DNA for the CDR3 is TGTGCCAGCAGCCATGGACAGGGGCTTGTCTACGAGCAGTACTTC.